These T cell receptor beta chains were read from a single sample in a study of cytomegalovirus exposure and HLA in healthy donors. The table came from immunoSEQ multiplex PCR; TCRdb's copy has only in-frame clones and leaves some out. The sample contains roughly 200,000 clones, around 82% of which appear only once. Sequencing input: PBMCs. These receptors originate from a man between 60 and 75 years old in good health and CMV-seronegative. Each CDR3 is given with its conserved first and last residue. Expanded clones are given a class, and other clones once, few, many or no size at all.

size	J	V	CDR3
-	TRBJ1-1	TRBV28	CASSPGPQYKAGTEAFF
few	TRBJ1-1	TRBV6-1	CASSQGALWRAFF
-	TRBJ2-7	TRBV29-1	CSGPRGSSYEQYF
-	TRBJ2-2	TRBV5-1	CASSLSGQNTGELFF
-	TRBJ1-5	TRBV30	CAWSREGSNQPQNF
-	TRBJ2-7	TRBV25-1	CASSDVRSSYEQYF
-	TRBJ1-2	TRBV5-6	CASRIQGARGYTF
-	TRBJ1-5	TRBV27	CASSLWGTGNQPQHF
-	TRBJ2-5	TRBV25-1	CASSPPLGRAGRETQYF
-	TRBJ2-2	TRBV9	CASSVSANTGELFF
-	TRBJ1-1	TRBV11-3	CASSSGGSNTEAFF
-	TRBJ2-7	TRBV2	CASSESGTYTYEQYF
-	TRBJ1-1	TRBV7-2	CASSGGGTGSTEAFF
-	TRBJ1-2	TRBV19	CASSLEGGARSTPYGYTF
few	TRBJ2-1	TRBV7-9	CASSLQESDSSYNEQFF
-	TRBJ2-7	TRBV7-9	CASRTGTGAARLDGEQYF
-	TRBJ2-7	TRBV30	CAWSTTGYEQYF
once	TRBJ1-2	TRBV5-1	CASSLAGDVMGGYTF
-	TRBJ1-2	TRBV2	CASSGTGANYGYTF
-	TRBJ2-7	TRBV11-1	CASSLSAGAGYEQYF
-	TRBJ1-5	TRBV4-1	CASSQDVGGPINQPQNF
few	TRBJ1-2	TRBV7-2	CASIAGQGYTF
-	TRBJ1-2	TRBV6-4	CASTKTGGDYGYTF
-	TRBJ2-7	TRBV6-5	CASRQGWGPYEQYF
-	TRBJ2-3	TRBV5-1	CASSSGLAVSTDTQYF
-	TRBJ2-3	TRBV7-3	CASSLGDRGSDTQYF
-	TRBJ2-1	TRBV5-4	CASSAGGEPYNEQFF
-	TRBJ1-1	TRBV29-1	CSVSGGNTEAFF
-	TRBJ1-1	TRBV29-1	CSVQARQANTEAFF
-	TRBJ1-1	TRBV4-2	CASSPNLNRDIMRTEAFF
many	TRBJ2-7	TRBV6-6	CASSFLDSSYEQYF